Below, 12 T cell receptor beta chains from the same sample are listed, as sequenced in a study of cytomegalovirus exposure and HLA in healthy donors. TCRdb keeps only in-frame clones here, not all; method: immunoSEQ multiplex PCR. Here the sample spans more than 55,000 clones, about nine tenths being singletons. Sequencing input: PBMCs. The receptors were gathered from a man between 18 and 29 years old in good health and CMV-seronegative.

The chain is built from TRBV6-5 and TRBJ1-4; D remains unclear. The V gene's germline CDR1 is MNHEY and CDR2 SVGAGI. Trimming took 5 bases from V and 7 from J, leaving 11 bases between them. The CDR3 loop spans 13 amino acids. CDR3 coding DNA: TGTGCCAGCAGTCGTGGAGTCGGTGAAAAACTGTTTTTT. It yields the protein CASSRGVGEKLFF.

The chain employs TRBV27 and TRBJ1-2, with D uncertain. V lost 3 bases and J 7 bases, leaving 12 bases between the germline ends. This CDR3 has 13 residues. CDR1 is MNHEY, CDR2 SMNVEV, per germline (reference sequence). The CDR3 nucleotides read TGTGCCAGCAGTTTCAGCGCCACGGGTGGCTACACCTTC. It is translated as CASSFSATGGYTF.

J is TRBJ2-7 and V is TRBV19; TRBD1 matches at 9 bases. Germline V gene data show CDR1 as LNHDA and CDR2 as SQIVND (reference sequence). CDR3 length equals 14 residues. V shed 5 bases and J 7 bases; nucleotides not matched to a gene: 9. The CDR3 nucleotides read TGTGCCAGTAGTTCACAGGGGGCCGGGTCGGAGCAGTACTTC. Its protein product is CASSSQGAGSEQYF. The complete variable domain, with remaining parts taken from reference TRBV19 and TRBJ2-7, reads DGGITQSPKYLFRKEGQNVTLSCEQNLNHDAMYWYRQDPGQGLRLIYYSQIVNDFQKGDIAEGYSVSREKKESFPLTVTSAQKNPTAFYLCASSSQGAGSEQYFGPGTRLTVT.

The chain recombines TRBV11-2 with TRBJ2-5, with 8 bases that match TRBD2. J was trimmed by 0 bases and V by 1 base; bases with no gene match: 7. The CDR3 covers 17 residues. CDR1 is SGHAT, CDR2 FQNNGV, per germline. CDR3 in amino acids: CASSLGVASGYQETQYF. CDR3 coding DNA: TGTGCCAGCAGCTTAGGTGTTGCTAGCGGGTACCAAGAGACCCAGTACTTC. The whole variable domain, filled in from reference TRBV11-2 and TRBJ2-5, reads EAGVAQSPRYKIIEKRQSVAFWCNPISGHATLYWYQQILGQGPKLLIQFQNNGVVDDSQLPKDRFSAERLKGVDSTLKIQPAKLEDSAVYLCASSLGVASGYQETQYFGPGTRLLVL.

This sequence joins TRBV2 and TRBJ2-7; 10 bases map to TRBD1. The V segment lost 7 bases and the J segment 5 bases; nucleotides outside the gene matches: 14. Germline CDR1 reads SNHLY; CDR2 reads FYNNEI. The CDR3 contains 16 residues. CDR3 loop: CASTPILGQGSNEQYF. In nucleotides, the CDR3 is TGTGCCAGCACCCCAATTTTGGGACAGGGGTCGAACGAGCAGTACTTC.

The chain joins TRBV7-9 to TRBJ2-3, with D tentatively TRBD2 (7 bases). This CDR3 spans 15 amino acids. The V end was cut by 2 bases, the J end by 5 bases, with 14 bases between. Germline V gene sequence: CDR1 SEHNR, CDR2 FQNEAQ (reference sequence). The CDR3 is CASSLKGGGEDTQYF. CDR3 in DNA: TGTGCCAGCAGCTTAAAGGGGGGGGGCGAAGATACGCAGTATTTT.

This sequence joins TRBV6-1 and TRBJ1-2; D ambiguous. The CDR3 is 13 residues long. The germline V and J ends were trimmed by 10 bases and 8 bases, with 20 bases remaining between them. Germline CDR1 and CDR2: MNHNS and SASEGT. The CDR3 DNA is TGTGCCATTAGATACTTCGGGTCGGAAGGCTACACCTTC. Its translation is CAIRYFGSEGYTF.

The DNA for the CDR3 is TGTGCCAGCAGTGACTCCGCAGGGAACACCGGGGAGCTGTTTTTT. Its translation: CASSDSAGNTGELFF. This chain joins TRBV6-4 and TRBJ2-2; no reliable D call. Germline lookup yields CDR1 MRHNA and CDR2 SNTAGT. The V end was cut by 0 bases, the J end by 1 base, with 6 bases between. The CDR3 totals 15 residues.

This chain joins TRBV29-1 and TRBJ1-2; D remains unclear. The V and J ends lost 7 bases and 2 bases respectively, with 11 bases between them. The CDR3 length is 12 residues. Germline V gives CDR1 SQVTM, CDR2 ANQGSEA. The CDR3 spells CSGTTGNYGYTF. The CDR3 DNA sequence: TGCAGCGGGACGACGGGAAACTATGGCTACACCTTC. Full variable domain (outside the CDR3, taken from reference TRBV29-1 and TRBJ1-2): SAVISQKPSRDICQRGTSLTIQCQVDSQVTMMFWYRQQPGQSLTLIATANQGSEATYESGFVIDKFPISRPNLTFSTLTVSNMSPEDSSIYLCSGTTGNYGYTFGSGTRLTVV.

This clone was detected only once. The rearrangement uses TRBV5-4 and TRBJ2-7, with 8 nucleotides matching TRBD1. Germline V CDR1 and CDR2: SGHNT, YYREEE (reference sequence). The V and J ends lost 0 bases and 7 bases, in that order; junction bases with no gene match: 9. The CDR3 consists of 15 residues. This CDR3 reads CASSLGIQGAEEQYF. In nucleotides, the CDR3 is TGTGCCAGCAGCTTGGGTATTCAGGGGGCGGAGGAGCAGTACTTC.

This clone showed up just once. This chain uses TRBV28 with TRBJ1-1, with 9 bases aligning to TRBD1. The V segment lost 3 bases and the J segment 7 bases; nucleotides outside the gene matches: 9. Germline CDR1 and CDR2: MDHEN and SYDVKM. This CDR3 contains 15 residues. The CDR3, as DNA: TGTGCCAGCAGTTTCGCTGGGACAGGGAGGGATGAAGCTTTCTTT. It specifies CASSFAGTGRDEAFF.

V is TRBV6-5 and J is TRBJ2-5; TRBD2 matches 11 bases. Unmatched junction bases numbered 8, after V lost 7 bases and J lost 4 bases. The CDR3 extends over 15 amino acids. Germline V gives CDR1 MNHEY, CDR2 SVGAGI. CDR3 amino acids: CASMLAGGRGETQYF. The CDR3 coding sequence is TGTGCCAGCATGTTAGCGGGAGGGCGTGGAGAGACCCAGTACTTC.